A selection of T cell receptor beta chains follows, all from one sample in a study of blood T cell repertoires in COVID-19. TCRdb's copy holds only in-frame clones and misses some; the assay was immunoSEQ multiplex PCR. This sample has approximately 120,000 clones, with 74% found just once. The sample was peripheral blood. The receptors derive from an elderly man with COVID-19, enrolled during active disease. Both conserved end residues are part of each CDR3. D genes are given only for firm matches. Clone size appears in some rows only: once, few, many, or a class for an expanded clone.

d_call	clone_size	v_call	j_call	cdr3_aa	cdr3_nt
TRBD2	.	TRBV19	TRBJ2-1	CASSRLAVSYNEQFF	TGTGCCAGTAGTAGACTAGCGGTCTCCTACAATGAGCAGTTCTTC
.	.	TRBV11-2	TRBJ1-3	CASSLEGSRGNTIYF	TGTGCCAGCAGCTTGGAGGGGTCGAGAGGAAACACCATATATTTT
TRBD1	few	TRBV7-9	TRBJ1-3	CASSLDRGRENTIYF	TGTGCCAGCAGCTTGGACAGGGGAAGGGAAAACACCATATATTTT
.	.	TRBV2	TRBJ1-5	CASRQAGGALQPQHF	TGTGCCAGCAGACAAGCAGGAGGGGCGCTGCAGCCCCAGCATTTT
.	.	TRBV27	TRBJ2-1	CASSSSSFGEQFF	TGTGCCAGCAGTTCAAGTAGCTTTGGTGAGCAGTTCTTC
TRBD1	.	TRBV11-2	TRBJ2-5	CASSRGDRGPQETQYF	TGTGCCAGCAGCCGGGGGGACAGGGGGCCCCAAGAGACCCAGTACTTC
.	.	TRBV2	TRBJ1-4	CASSERTATNEKLFF	TGTGCCAGCAGTGAACGAACAGCAACTAATGAAAAACTGTTTTTT
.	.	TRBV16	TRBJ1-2	CASSQSLDSYGYTF	TGTGCCAGCAGCCAATCGTTAGACAGCTATGGCTACACCTTC
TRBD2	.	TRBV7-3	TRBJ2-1	CASSFGGRAPWEQFF	TGTGCCAGCAGCTTTGGCGGGAGGGCCCCATGGGAGCAGTTCTTC
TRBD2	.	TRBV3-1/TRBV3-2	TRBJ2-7	CASSPMGLAGDVQYF	TGTGCCAGCAGCCCAATGGGACTAGCGGGAGATGTGCAGTACTTC
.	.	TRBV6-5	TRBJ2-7	CASSVSGRESYEQYF	TGTGCCAGCAGCGTTTCGGGCAGGGAATCCTACGAGCAGTACTTC